Presented here are 2 T cell receptor beta chains from one specimen sequenced in a study of cytomegalovirus exposure and HLA in healthy donors. Primers: 60 Vbeta forward and 13 Jbeta reverse. Sequencing used immunoSEQ multiplex PCR; TCRdb keeps in-frame clones, though not all of them. The repertoire consists of 150,000 to 200,000 clones, with roughly 80% occurring once and the leading ten covering about 3.1%. The sample taken for sequencing was PBMCs. The receptors were gathered from a female donor in good health and CMV-seronegative.

The rearrangement uses TRBV7-9 and TRBJ2-3, with TRBD2 matching over 7 bases. Germline values: CDR1 SEHNR, CDR2 FQNEAQ (reference sequence). The length of the CDR3 is 19 residues. J gave up 3 bases and V 5 bases, and 20 bases lay outside the gene matches. The CDR3 sequence: CASSTSRLAREEVTDTQYF. DNA for the CDR3: TGTGCCAGCAGCACGTCAAGACTAGCTCGGGAGGAGGTGACAGATACGCAGTATTTT.

The chain combines TRBV7-2 with TRBJ2-1; tentative D call: TRBD2 (7 bases). Trimming pared 5 bases from V and 7 bases from J, leaving 18 bases between. From germline, CDR1 is SGHTA and CDR2 FQGNSA. This CDR3 is built from 15 residues. The CDR3 DNA reads as TGTGCCAGCAGCGCAGGGAGGGGGGGCCAAAATGAGCAGTTCTTC. This translates into CASSAGRGGQNEQFF.